The table lists the clone carrying this T cell receptor beta chain with many counts. Antigen specificity is unknown. CDR1 is SGHVS and CDR2 is FNYEAQ in the germline V gene. This CDR3 is 16 amino acids long. Losses at the gene ends were 4 bases for V and 0 bases for J; bases not matched to a gene: 4. This sample is part of a study of T-cell memory formation after mild COVID-19. Background on the study: TCR clustering was largely donor specific. The study's findings and limits: Clones shrinking between day 15 and 85 showed a balanced CD4/CD8 split, and those that grew later tilted toward CD4+. The pre-infection memory compartment contained some responding clones, suggesting cross-reactive memory joined.

TCRdb re-analysed the 5' RACE reads in MiXCR, keeping a single row per CDR3 protein. The profile shows approximately 60,000 distinct CDR3 sequences, roughly 10% of them singletons. The TCR originated in a man between 18 and 35 years old who had mild COVID-19 (a few samples of this study predate the infection). Cell type and time point are not known. The chain uses TRBV7-6 and TRBJ2-1; 9 bases fit TRBD2. Sequenced input: PBMCs or a T cell subset sorted from them (not recorded which). The chain's CDR3 is CASSSIAGVSYNEQFF. In nucleotides, the CDR3 is TGTGCCAGCAGCTCGATAGCGGGGGTCTCCTACAATGAGCAGTTCTTC.